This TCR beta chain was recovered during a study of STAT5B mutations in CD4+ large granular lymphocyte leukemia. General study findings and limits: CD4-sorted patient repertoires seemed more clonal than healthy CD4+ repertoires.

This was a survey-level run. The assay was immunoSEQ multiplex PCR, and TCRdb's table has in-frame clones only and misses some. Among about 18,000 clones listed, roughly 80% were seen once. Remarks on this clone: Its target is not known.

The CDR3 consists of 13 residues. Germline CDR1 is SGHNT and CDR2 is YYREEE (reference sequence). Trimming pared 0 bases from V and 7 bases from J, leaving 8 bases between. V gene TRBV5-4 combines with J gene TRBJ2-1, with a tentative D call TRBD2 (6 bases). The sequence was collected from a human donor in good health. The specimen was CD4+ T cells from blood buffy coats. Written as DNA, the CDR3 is TGTGCCAGCAGCTTGGATCGGGGGAATGAGCAGTTCTTC. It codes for CASSLDRGNEQFF.